This T cell receptor (beta chain) was sequenced during a study of shared clonotypes between healthy human individuals. Study-wide points: Generally, estimated richness proved larger in naive subsets than it did in memory subsets.

The CDR3 sequence is 15 residues long. Per the germline V gene, CDR1 is MDHEN and CDR2 is SYDVKM. V lost 2 bases, J lost 5 bases, and 8 bases stayed unmatched. Data came from immunoSEQ multiplex PCR; TCRdb stores just in-frame clones and leaves some out. The table records about 2.4 million clones, roughly 93% of them present only once. In regard to this clone: Its specificity is not known.

CD4+ cells were split into CD45RA+ naive and CD45RA-negative memory subsets. The receptor's source is a man between 18 and 35 years old in good health. Some clones in this sample may be carry-over from other donors' samples. Sequenced input: naive CD4+ T cells from PBMCs. Indicated subset: CD45RA+ positively selected. The chain uses TRBV28 and TRBJ2-5; 7 bases align to TRBD2. For the CDR3, the DNA is TGTGCCAGCAGTTTAATCCCGGGGGGTAGGGAGACCCAGTACTTC. This translates into CASSLIPGGRETQYF.